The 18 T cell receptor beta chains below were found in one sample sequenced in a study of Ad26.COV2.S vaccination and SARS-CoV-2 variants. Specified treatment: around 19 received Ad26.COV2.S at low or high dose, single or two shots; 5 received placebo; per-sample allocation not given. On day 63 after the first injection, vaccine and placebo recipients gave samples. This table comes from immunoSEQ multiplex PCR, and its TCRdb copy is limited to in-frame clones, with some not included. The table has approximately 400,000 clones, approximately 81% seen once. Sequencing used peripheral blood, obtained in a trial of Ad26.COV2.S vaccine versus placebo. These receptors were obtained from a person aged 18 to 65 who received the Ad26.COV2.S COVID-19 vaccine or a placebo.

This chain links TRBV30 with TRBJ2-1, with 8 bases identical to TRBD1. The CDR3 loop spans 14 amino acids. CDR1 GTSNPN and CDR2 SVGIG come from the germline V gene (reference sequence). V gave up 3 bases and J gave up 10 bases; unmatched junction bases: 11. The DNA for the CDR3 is TGTGCCTGGAGGGACAGGGATACTCGGGTAGAGCAGTTCTTC. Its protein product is CAWRDRDTRVEQFF. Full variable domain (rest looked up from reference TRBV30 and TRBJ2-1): SQTIHQWPATLVQPVGSPLSLECTVEGTSNPNLYWYRQAAGRGLQLLFYSVGIGQISSEVPQNLSASRPQDRQFILSSKKLLLSDSGFYLCAWRDRDTRVEQFFGPGTRLTVL.

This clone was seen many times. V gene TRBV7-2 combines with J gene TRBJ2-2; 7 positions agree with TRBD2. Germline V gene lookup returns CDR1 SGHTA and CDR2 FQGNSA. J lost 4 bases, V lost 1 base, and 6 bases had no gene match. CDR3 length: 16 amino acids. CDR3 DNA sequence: TGTGCCAGCAGCTTAGTAGTGGGACTAACCACCGGGGAGCTGTTTTTT. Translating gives CASSLVVGLTTGELFF. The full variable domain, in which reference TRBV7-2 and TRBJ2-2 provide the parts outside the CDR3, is GAGVSQSPSNKVTEKGKDVELRCDPISGHTALYWYRQSLGQGLEFLIYFQGNSAPDKSGLPSDRFSAERTGGSVSTLTIQRTQQEDSAVYLCASSLVVGLTTGELFFGEGSRLTVL.

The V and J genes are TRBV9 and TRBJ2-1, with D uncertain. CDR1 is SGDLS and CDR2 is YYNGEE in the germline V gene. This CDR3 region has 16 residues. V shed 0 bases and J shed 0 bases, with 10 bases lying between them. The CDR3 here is CASSVAVTTSYNEQFF. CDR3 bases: TGTGCCAGCAGCGTAGCTGTGACCACCTCCTACAATGAGCAGTTCTTC.

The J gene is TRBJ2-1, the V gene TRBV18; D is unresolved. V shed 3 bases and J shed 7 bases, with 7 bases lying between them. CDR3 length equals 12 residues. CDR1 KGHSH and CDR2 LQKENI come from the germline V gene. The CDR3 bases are TGTGCCAGCTCACCCATGTGGAATGAGCAGTTCTTC. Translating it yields CASSPMWNEQFF.

CDR3 nucleotides: TGTGCCAGCAGTCGTATGCGAAACACCATATATTTT. Translating gives CASSRMRNTIYF. V usage is TRBV12-3 or TRBV12-4 and J usage is TRBJ1-3; D ambiguous. V was trimmed by 5 bases and J by 5 bases, leaving 7 bases between them. The CDR3 has 12 amino acids.

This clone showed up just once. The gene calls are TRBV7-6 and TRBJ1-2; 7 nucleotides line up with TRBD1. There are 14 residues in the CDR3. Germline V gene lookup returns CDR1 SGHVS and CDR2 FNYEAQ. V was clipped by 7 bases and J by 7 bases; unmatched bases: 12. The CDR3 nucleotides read TGTGCCAGCACCCCAGTCAGGGGGACGGGTGGCTACACCTTC. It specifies CASTPVRGTGGYTF.

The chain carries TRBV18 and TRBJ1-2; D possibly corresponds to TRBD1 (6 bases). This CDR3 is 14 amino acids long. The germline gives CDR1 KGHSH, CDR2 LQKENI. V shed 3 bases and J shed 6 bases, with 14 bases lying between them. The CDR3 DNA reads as TGTGCCAGCTCACCCTCCCAGGGGATGGATGGCTACACCTTC. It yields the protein CASSPSQGMDGYTF.

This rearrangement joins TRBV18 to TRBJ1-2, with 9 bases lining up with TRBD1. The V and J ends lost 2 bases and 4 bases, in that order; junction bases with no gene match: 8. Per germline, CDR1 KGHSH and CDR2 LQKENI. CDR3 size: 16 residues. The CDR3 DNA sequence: TGTGCCAGCTCACCATCCCGACAGGGGGAAGCCTATGGCTACACCTTC. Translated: CASSPSRQGEAYGYTF.

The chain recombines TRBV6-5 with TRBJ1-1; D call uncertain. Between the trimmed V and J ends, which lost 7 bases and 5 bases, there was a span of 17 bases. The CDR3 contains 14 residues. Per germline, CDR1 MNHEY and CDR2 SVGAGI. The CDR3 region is CASTGDLGRTEAFF. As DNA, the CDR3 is TGTGCCAGCACCGGAGACCTCGGAAGGACTGAAGCTTTCTTT.

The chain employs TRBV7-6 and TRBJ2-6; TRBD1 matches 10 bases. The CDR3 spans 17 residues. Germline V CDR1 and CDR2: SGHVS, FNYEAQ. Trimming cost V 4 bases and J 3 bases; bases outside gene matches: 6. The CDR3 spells CASSSPGQGFGANVLTF. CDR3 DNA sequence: TGTGCCAGCAGCTCCCCGGGACAGGGGTTTGGGGCCAACGTCCTGACTTTC.

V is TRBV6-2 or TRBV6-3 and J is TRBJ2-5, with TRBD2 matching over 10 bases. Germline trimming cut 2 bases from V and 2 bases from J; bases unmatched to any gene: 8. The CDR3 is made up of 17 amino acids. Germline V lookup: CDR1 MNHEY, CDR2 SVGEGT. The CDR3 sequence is CASSYGTSAFGQETQYF. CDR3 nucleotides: TGTGCCAGCAGTTACGGGACTAGCGCTTTCGGGCAAGAGACCCAGTACTTC.

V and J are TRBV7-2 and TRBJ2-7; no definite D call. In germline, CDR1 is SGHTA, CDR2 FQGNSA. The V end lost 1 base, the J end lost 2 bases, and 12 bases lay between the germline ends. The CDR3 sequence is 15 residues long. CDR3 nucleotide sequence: TGTGCCAGCAGCTTAGGGGCAAGTGGTACCTACGAGCAGTACTTC. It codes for CASSLGASGTYEQYF. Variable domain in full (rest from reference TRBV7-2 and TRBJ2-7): GAGVSQSPSNKVTEKGKDVELRCDPISGHTALYWYRQSLGQGLEFLIYFQGNSAPDKSGLPSDRFSAERTGGSVSTLTIQRTQQEDSAVYLCASSLGASGTYEQYFGPGTRLTVT.

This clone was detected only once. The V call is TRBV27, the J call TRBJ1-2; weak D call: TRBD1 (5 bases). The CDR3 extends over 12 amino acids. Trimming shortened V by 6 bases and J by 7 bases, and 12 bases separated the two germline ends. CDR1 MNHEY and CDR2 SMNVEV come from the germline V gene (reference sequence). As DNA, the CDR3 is TGTGCCAGCAGACCGCAGGGACGTGGCTACACCTTC. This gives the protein CASRPQGRGYTF.

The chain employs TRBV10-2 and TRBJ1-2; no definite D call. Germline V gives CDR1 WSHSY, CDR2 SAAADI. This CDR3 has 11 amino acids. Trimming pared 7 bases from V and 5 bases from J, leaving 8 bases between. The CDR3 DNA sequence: TGCGCCAGCAAGACGGATTATGGCTACACCTTC. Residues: CASKTDYGYTF.

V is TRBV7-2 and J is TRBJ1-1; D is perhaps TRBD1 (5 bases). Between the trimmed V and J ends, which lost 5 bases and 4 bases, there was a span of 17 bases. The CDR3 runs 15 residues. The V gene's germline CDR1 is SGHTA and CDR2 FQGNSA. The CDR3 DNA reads TGTGCCAGCAGCCAATCTGCAGGAAGGGGCACTGAAGCTTTCTTT. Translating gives CASSQSAGRGTEAFF.

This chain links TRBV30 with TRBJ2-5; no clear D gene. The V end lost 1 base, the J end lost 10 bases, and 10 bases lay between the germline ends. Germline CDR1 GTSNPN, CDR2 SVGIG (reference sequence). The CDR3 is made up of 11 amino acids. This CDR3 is CAWSERLVQYF. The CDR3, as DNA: TGTGCCTGGAGTGAAAGACTGGTCCAGTACTTC.

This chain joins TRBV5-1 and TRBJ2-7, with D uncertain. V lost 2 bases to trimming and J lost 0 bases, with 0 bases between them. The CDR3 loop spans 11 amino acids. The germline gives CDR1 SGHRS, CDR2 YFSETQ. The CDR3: CASSFSYEQYF. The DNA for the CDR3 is TGCGCCAGCAGCTTCTCCTACGAGCAGTACTTC.

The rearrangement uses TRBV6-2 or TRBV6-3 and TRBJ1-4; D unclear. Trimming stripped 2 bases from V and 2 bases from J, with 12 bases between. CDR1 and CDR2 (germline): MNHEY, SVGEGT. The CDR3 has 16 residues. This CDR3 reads CASSYGPPKTNEKLFF. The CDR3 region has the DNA TGTGCCAGCAGTTACGGGCCCCCGAAGACTAATGAAAAACTGTTTTTT.